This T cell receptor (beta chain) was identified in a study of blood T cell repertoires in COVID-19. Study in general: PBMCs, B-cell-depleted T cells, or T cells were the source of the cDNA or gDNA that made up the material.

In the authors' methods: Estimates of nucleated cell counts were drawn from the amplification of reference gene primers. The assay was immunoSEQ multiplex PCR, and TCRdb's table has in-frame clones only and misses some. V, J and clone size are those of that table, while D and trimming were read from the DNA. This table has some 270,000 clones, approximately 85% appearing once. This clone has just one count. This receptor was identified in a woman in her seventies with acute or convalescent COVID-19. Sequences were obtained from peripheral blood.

CDR3: CAIPFRNQPQHF. Written as DNA, the CDR3 is TGCGCCATCCCTTTCCGCAATCAGCCCCAGCATTTT. This chain joins TRBV10-1 and TRBJ1-5; D gene unclear. This CDR3 contains 12 residues. Germline CDR1 WNHNN, CDR2 SYGVQD (reference sequence). Trimming left V 10 bases short and J 2 bases short, with 9 bases between.